The T cell receptor (beta chain) under discussion was sequenced for a study of OX40 agonist ivuxolimab in advanced cancers. On the study more broadly: Patients were treated with intravenous ivuxolimab, dosed at 0.01 to 10 mg/kg and infused every 2 weeks. Patients with hepatocellular carcinoma, melanoma, renal cell or head and neck cancer made up the dose-escalation patients.

Whole-study findings and limits: Among expanded peripheral T cells, antigen specificity went undetermined.

Measured with immunoSEQ multiplex PCR; TCRdb has only the in-frame clones, and not every one. Of roughly 100,000 clones listed, approximately 87% are singletons. In this sample, this clone turned up once. The antigen is unknown. Trimming took off 0 bases at V and 5 bases at J, with 12 bases between the two ends. This CDR3 spans 15 amino acids. Germline V gene lookup returns CDR1 SGHRS and CDR2 YFSETQ. The starting material was CD4+ or CD8+ T cells sorted from blood, obtained in a trial of the OX40 agonist ivuxolimab. The genes are TRBV5-1 and TRBJ2-1; D is unclear. The receptor was isolated from an adult with an advanced solid tumor such as melanoma, head and neck, liver or kidney cancer. CDR3 protein: CASSLAATPDNEQFF. In DNA form, the CDR3 reads TGCGCCAGCAGCTTGGCCGCGACGCCCGACAATGAGCAGTTCTTC.